The next 26 T cell receptor beta chains were all read from a single sample in a study of T cell changes during pregnancy in multiple sclerosis (dated by TCRdb to 2018 to 2020). The library was produced with the immunoSEQ multiplex PCR assay. Sourced from immuneACCESS, this table was stored by TCRdb with only in-frame sequences that have V and J called. A share of the clones is absent; for the studies checked, an unresolved V gene accounts for under half, and the remainder has no known explanation. This sample is represented by tens of thousands of clones; 85% to 95% of them were singletons. Just under 0.75% of the sample goes to the ten largest clones. The sequenced sample was CD4+ T cells from peripheral blood mononuclear cells, obtained in the third trimester of pregnancy. The receptors shown here come from a female donor with multiple sclerosis, enrolled in a pregnancy study.

The CDR3 region has the DNA TGTGCCAGCAGTTTACGGGTGTTGGATCAGCCCCAGCATTTT. Protein product: CASSLRVLDQPQHF. This chain connects TRBV27 to TRBJ1-5, with D unresolved. V was cut by 2 bases and J by 5 bases, with 10 bases left in between. The germline CDR1 and CDR2 sequences are MNHEY and SMNVEV (reference sequence). The CDR3 runs 14 residues.

This chain joins TRBV19 and TRBJ1-1; TRBD1 matches at 8 bases. V shed 3 bases and J 4 bases; nucleotides not matched to a gene: 10. CDR1 and CDR2 from the germline V gene are LNHDA and SQIVND (reference sequence). This CDR3 is built from 16 residues. CDR3 DNA sequence: TGTGCCAGTAGTATTCGTCAGGGGGCGACCGCCACTGAAGCTTTCTTT. Translation gives CASSIRQGATATEAFF.

This clone has only a few counts. The chain uses TRBV29-1 and TRBJ1-1; the D gene is possibly TRBD1 (6 bases). This CDR3 comprises 12 residues. Germline V gene data show CDR1 as SQVTM and CDR2 as ANQGSEA. Trimming removed 4 bases from V and 4 bases from J, with 10 bases in between. The CDR3 spells CSVVGRGTEAFF. CDR3 DNA: TGCAGCGTTGTAGGCAGGGGCACTGAAGCTTTCTTT.

The genes are TRBV7-3 and TRBJ2-3; D is perhaps TRBD2 (5 bases). Germline CDR1 SGHTA, CDR2 FQGTGA. Trimming removed 5 bases at V and 2 bases at J, with 8 bases between. This CDR3 has 13 amino acids. The CDR3 DNA is TGTGCCAGCAGCGGGGAGTCCACAGATACGCAGTATTTT. It specifies CASSGESTDTQYF.

CDR3: CASSVSWSHQAEAFF. In nucleotides, the CDR3 is TGTGCCAGCAGCGTGTCTTGGTCCCATCAGGCTGAAGCTTTCTTT. The V call is TRBV11-2, the J call TRBJ1-1; the D is unclear. This CDR3 has 15 residues. The germline V and J ends were trimmed by 5 bases and 6 bases, with 19 bases remaining between them. Germline loops: CDR1 SGHAT, CDR2 FQNNGV.

V usage is TRBV9 and J usage is TRBJ1-6, with 7 bases that match TRBD1. Looked up from germline, CDR1 is SGDLS and CDR2 is YYNGEE. J was trimmed by 5 bases and V by 3 bases; bases with no gene match: 5. The CDR3 length is 15 residues. Written as DNA, the CDR3 is TGTGCCAGCAGCGCCCGACAGGGCAATAATTCACCCCTCCACTTT. Its translation is CASSARQGNNSPLHF.

The rearrangement uses TRBV6-1 and TRBJ1-1; 7 bases agree with TRBD1. There are 11 residues in the CDR3. Looked up from germline, CDR1 is MNHNS and CDR2 is SASEGT. V lost 6 bases to trimming and J lost 8 bases; unmatched junction nucleotides: 3. The CDR3 sequence: CASRTGSEAFF. CDR3 sequence (DNA): TGTGCCAGCAGGACAGGGTCAGAAGCTTTCTTT.

The chain recombines TRBV7-2 with TRBJ2-5; D perhaps matches TRBD1 (5 bases). CDR3 size: 14 residues. The germline CDR1 and CDR2 sequences are SGHTA and FQGNSA. The V end was cut by 1 base, the J end by 5 bases, with 11 bases between. CDR3 nucleotide sequence: TGTGCCAGCAGCTTAGATGGGGCCCGGGAGACCCAGTACTTC. It codes for CASSLDGARETQYF.

The chain recombines TRBV18 with TRBJ2-5; D is unresolved. Trimming cost V 3 bases and J 4 bases, with 21 bases left between them. This CDR3 region has 17 residues. In germline, CDR1 is KGHSH, CDR2 LQKENI. The CDR3 DNA follows: TGTGCCAGCTCACCTGGGCCAAGTACCCCACTTCGAGAGACCCAGTACTTC. Translated: CASSPGPSTPLRETQYF.

The CDR3 protein is CASSVQTGSGGYTF. CDR3 sequence (DNA): TGTGCCAGCAGCGTTCAGACAGGGTCGGGCGGCTACACCTTC. The V gene is TRBV9, the J gene TRBJ1-2; the match to TRBD1 covers 7 bases. Germline CDR1 reads SGDLS; CDR2 reads YYNGEE. There are 14 residues in the CDR3. Unmatched junction bases numbered 9, after V lost 2 bases and J lost 8 bases.

V and J are TRBV6-4 and TRBJ1-6; no clear D gene. This CDR3 contains 15 residues. CDR1 and CDR2 from the germline V gene are MRHNA and SNTAGT. The CDR3 sequence: CAGAREANENSPLHF. Here the CDR3 DNA reads TGTGCTGGCGCGAGGGAGGCTAACGAAAATTCACCCCTCCACTTT.

The gene calls are TRBV6-1 and TRBJ2-1; 12 bases match TRBD2. CDR1 is MNHNS and CDR2 is SASEGT in the germline V gene. Losses at the gene ends were 2 bases for V and 6 bases for J; bases not matched to a gene: 14. The CDR3 contains 19 residues. The CDR3 nucleotides are TGTGCCAGCAGTGAACGCCGGCTAGCGGGGGGGCCAAGGATCAATGAGCAGTTCTTC. The encoded protein is CASSERRLAGGPRINEQFF.

The rearrangement joins TRBV6-5 to TRBJ2-2; 8 positions match TRBD1. This CDR3 is built from 14 residues. Germline CDR1 is MNHEY and CDR2 is SVGAGI. V shed 6 bases and J 4 bases; nucleotides not matched to a gene: 4. In DNA, the CDR3 is TGTGCCAGCAGGAGACAGGGGAGCACCGGGGAGCTGTTTTTT. Translated, it gives CASRRQGSTGELFF.

A few counts support this clone. The chain carries TRBV7-8 and TRBJ2-5; weak D call: TRBD2 (5 bases). Trimming cost V 5 bases and J 5 bases, with 24 bases left between them. CDR1 is SGHVS and CDR2 is FQNEAQ in the germline V gene. This CDR3 is 17 amino acids long. This CDR3 is CASSPPLRLNPRETQYF. The CDR3 DNA reads TGTGCCAGCAGCCCCCCGTTGAGACTAAACCCCAGGGAGACCCAGTACTTC.

As concerns this clone: Given the absence of the conserved phenylalanine or tryptophan at the CDR3 end, a read error is likely. The rearrangement uses TRBV7-3 and TRBJ2-2, with D maybe TRBD2 (5 bases). The V gene's germline CDR1 is SGHTA and CDR2 FQGTGA. This CDR3 is built from 16 residues. The V and J ends lost 1 base and 1 base respectively, with 10 bases between them. For the CDR3, the DNA is TGTGCCAGCAGCTTAAGAGGGATACAGAACACCGGGGAGCTGTTTTAT. Protein: CASSLRGIQNTGELFY.

The chain recombines TRBV12-5 with TRBJ2-5, with 7 bases matching TRBD2. The CDR3 totals 15 residues. Trimming removed 6 bases from V and 5 bases from J; junction bases left unmatched: 12. CDR1 LGHNT and CDR2 FRNRAP come from the germline V gene. CDR3 DNA sequence: TGTGCTAGTGGAACCCTGGGGGGGTCCCGGGAGACCCAGTACTTC. This sequence encodes CASGTLGGSRETQYF.

This chain connects TRBV29-1 to TRBJ2-2; perhaps TRBD1 as D (8 bases). Trimming took off 2 bases at V and 0 bases at J, with 22 bases between the two ends. The CDR3 contains 19 residues. Germline V gene lookup returns CDR1 SQVTM and CDR2 ANQGSEA. CDR3 DNA sequence: TGCAGCGTTGAAAAGGTATCCTACAGGGGGAGGGCGAACACCGGGGAGCTGTTTTTT. As protein: CSVEKVSYRGRANTGELFF.

This clone was picked up one time. The chain joins TRBV7-6 to TRBJ1-4; perhaps TRBD1 as D (5 bases). CDR1 SGHVS and CDR2 FNYEAQ come from the germline V gene. This CDR3 contains 16 residues. Trimming pared 0 bases from V and 12 bases from J, leaving 20 bases between. CDR3 nucleotides: TGTGCCAGCAGCTTAGCGCTGGGGCTTTCGGGCGGGGAACTGTTTTTT. This translates into CASSLALGLSGGELFF. The full variable domain, rest sourced from reference TRBV7-6 and TRBJ1-4, is GAGVSQSPRYKVTKRGQDVALRCDPISGHVSLYWYRQALGQGPEFLTYFNYEAQQDKSGLPNDRFSAERPEGSISTLTIQRTEQRDSAMYRCASSLALGLSGGELFFGSGTQLSVL.

The chain carries TRBV19 and TRBJ2-3, with 7 positions matching TRBD1. The V and J ends lost 6 bases and 3 bases, in that order; junction bases with no gene match: 6. The CDR3 has 14 residues. The germline V gene has CDR1 LNHDA and CDR2 SQIVND (reference sequence). The CDR3: CASRKTGITDTQYF. The DNA of the CDR3 is TGTGCCAGTAGAAAGACAGGGATAACAGATACGCAGTATTTT.

This chain links TRBV13 with TRBJ2-3, with TRBD2 matching over 12 bases. CDR3 length: 17 amino acids. V was clipped by 4 bases and J by 0 bases; unmatched bases: 5. Germline-derived CDR1 and CDR2 are PRHDT and FYEKMQ (reference sequence). Here the CDR3 DNA reads TGTGCCAGCAGCTCCACCCTAGCGGGGGGGAGCACAGATACGCAGTATTTT. Its protein product is CASSSTLAGGSTDTQYF. Based on the CDR3 plus reference TRBV13 and TRBJ2-3, the full variable domain is AAGVIQSPRHLIKEKRETATLKCYPIPRHDTVYWYQQGPGQDPQFLISFYEKMQSDKGSIPDRFSAQQFSDYHSELNMSSLELGDSALYFCASSSTLAGGSTDTQYFGPGTRLTVL.

The chain employs TRBV7-2 and TRBJ1-2; 7 bases align to TRBD1. CDR3 length equals 15 residues. Looked up from germline, CDR1 is SGHTA and CDR2 is FQGNSA. J lost 4 bases, V lost 5 bases, and 10 bases had no gene match. The CDR3 region is CASSIPGQPSYGYTF. The CDR3 DNA follows: TGTGCCAGCAGCATTCCGGGACAGCCATCCTATGGCTACACCTTC.

J is TRBJ1-1 and V is TRBV30; possible D gene TRBD1, 5 bases. In germline, CDR1 is GTSNPN, CDR2 SVGIG (reference sequence). Deletions cut 5 bases from V and 10 bases from J, with 11 bases between. This CDR3 has 10 residues. Written as DNA, the CDR3 is TGTGCCTGGTACAGGATCGGAGCTTTCTTT. The encoded protein is CAWYRIGAFF.

Here the CDR3 DNA reads TGTGCCAGCAGCTTGTGGCGAGGGGGGGACGAGCAGTACTTC. This gives the protein CASSLWRGGDEQYF. The chain couples TRBV5-6 to TRBJ2-7; tentatively, D is TRBD2 (7 bases). The CDR3 is 14 amino acids. With 1 base removed from V and 5 bases from J, the gap between germline ends came to 13 bases. In germline, CDR1 is SGHDT, CDR2 YYEEEE.

V is TRBV9 and J is TRBJ1-2; D is uncertain. Per the germline V gene, CDR1 is SGDLS and CDR2 is YYNGEE. This CDR3 is built from 15 residues. The V end lost 0 bases, the J end lost 3 bases, and 12 bases lay between the germline ends. The CDR3, as DNA: TGTGCCAGCAGCGTAGCCCCCGGAGAAGACTATGGCTACACCTTC. Amino acid sequence: CASSVAPGEDYGYTF.

The V gene is TRBV2, the J gene TRBJ2-3; 11 nucleotides align to TRBD2. The ends lost 7 bases at V and 4 bases at J; junction bases unmatched: 1. CDR3 size: 13 residues. Germline lookup yields CDR1 SNHLY and CDR2 FYNNEI. CDR3: CASNSGGADTQYF. CDR3 in DNA: TGTGCCAGCAATAGCGGGGGGGCAGATACGCAGTATTTT.

The genes are TRBV19 and TRBJ1-1; D might be TRBD1 (6 bases). V was clipped by 9 bases and J by 1 base, with 18 bases between them. The CDR3 consists of 15 residues. Per germline, CDR1 LNHDA and CDR2 SQIVND (reference sequence). The CDR3 here is CASGGPGTPNTEAFF. The CDR3 bases are TGTGCCAGCGGAGGACCCGGGACACCGAACACTGAAGCTTTCTTT. Filled out from reference TRBV19 and TRBJ1-1, the complete variable domain reads DGGITQSPKYLFRKEGQNVTLSCEQNLNHDAMYWYRQDPGQGLRLIYYSQIVNDFQKGDIAEGYSVSREKKESFPLTVTSAQKNPTAFYLCASGGPGTPNTEAFFGQGTRLTVV.